This T cell receptor (beta chain) was found in a study of blood T cell dynamics during melanoma immunotherapy. Regarding time point: week 3, after first cycle of checkpoint inhibitor. Prior systemic cancer therapy, immunosuppressant use and other active malignancies excluded patients. Generated by immunoSEQ multiplex PCR, the TCRdb table keeps only in-frame clones and is missing some. The repertoire holds about 14,000 clones, with about nine tenths as singletons. Trimming took off 6 bases at V and 3 bases at J, with 19 bases between the two ends. Germline V gives CDR1 SNHLY, CDR2 FYNNEI. The CDR3 spans 16 residues.

This TCR was recovered from a human donor with melanoma. Sequenced material: blood, taken from a patient treated with checkpoint blockade. The V gene is TRBV2, the J gene TRBJ2-3; D ambiguous. The CDR3 bases are TGTGCCAGCAGGCCCCGTTCGGGCTCGGGTACAGATACGCAGTATTTT. It specifies CASRPRSGSGTDTQYF.